This is a list of T cell receptor beta chains from one sample in a study of a mutant IDH1 vaccine in newly diagnosed glioma. These receptors lack a known antigen. Assay used: immunoSEQ multiplex PCR; TCRdb lists only in-frame clones, some missing. The sample holds under 150,000 clones; 75% to 90% are singletons and the top ten take roughly 0.55%. The source was PBMCs, collected from a glioma patient whose treatment included an IDH1 peptide vaccine. The receptors were gathered from a woman aged 45 to 65 with glioma. The CDR3 runs from the conserved cysteine through the conserved F or W. The D gene is left open where the match is weak. Some rows have no size entry. The others give once, few or many, or a class for an expanded clone.

D	length	J	V	size	DNA	CDR3
NA	12	TRBJ1-1	TRBV9	NA	TGTGCCAGCAGCGTAGACGGAGACGAAGCTTTCTTT	CASSVDGDEAFF
NA	14	TRBJ2-1	TRBV28	NA	TGTGCCAGCAGTTTCGTGGGGGATTACAATGAGCAGTTCTTC	CASSFVGDYNEQFF
NA	15	TRBJ1-3	TRBV6-6	NA	TGTGCCAGCAGCCTACAGGTTGGCTCTGGAAACACCATATATTTT	CASSLQVGSGNTIYF
NA	13	TRBJ1-2	TRBV27	NA	TGTGCCAGCAAAACGGGGACATATCGTGGCTACACCTTC	CASKTGTYRGYTF
NA	13	TRBJ2-2	TRBV7-9	once	TGTGCCAGCAGCTCTCAGGGGCCCGGGGAGCTGTTTTTT	CASSSQGPGELFF
TRBD1	13	TRBJ1-5	TRBV6-1	NA	TGTGCCAGCAGTGTACAGGGGAATCAGCCCCAGCATTTT	CASSVQGNQPQHF
TRBD1	18	TRBJ2-3	TRBV27	NA	TGTGCCAGCAGTTCGTTCCGAGGGGGCCCCGTGGGCACAGATACGCAGTATTTT	CASSSFRGGPVGTDTQYF
NA	12	TRBJ2-7	TRBV7-6	NA	TGTGCCAGCAGCTTAGCGCCCTACGAGCAGTACTTC	CASSLAPYEQYF
TRBD1	15	TRBJ2-3	TRBV18	NA	TGTGCCAGCTCACTTACGACAGGGTCGACAGATACGCAGTATTTT	CASSLTTGSTDTQYF
NA	15	TRBJ2-7	TRBV7-8	NA	TGTGCCAGCAGCCCCTATAGGGGCAGGGGCTACGAGCAGTACTTC	CASSPYRGRGYEQYF
NA	13	TRBJ2-7	TRBV21-1	once	TGTGCTGACATCGGGGATGGCCCCGACGAGCAGTACTTC	CADIGDGPDEQYF
NA	13	TRBJ2-1	TRBV5-1	NA	TGCGCCAGCAGCTCCTTATCCCACAATGAGCAGTTCTTC	CASSSLSHNEQFF
TRBD1	18	TRBJ1-2	TRBV11-1	NA	TGTGCCAGCAGCGACCGGACAGGGGGCGGAAGAGGGGGCTATGGCTACACCTTC	CASSDRTGGGRGGYGYTF
NA	13	TRBJ2-3	TRBV5-6	NA	TGTGCCAGCAGCAACGGCCCGCTTAATACGCAGTATTTT	CASSNGPLNTQYF
TRBD2	14	TRBJ2-1	TRBV6-1	NA	TGTGCCAGCAGTGAATGGCGGGAGAGGAATGAGCAGTTCTTC	CASSEWRERNEQFF
TRBD2	18	TRBJ2-2	TRBV4-2	NA	TGTGCCAGCAGCCGTACTACTAGCGGGAGGGCCGGGACCGGGGAGCTGTTTTTT	CASSRTTSGRAGTGELFF
NA	15	TRBJ2-7	TRBV5-1	NA	TGCGCCAGCAGCTTGGCGCAGGGTGGGTCCTACGAGCAGTACTTC	CASSLAQGGSYEQYF
TRBD1	13	TRBJ2-7	TRBV27	few	TGTGCCAGCAGTCGACAGGGACCCTACGAGCAGTACTTC	CASSRQGPYEQYF
TRBD2	16	TRBJ2-1	TRBV5-1	NA	TGCGCCAGCAGCCCTAGCGGGAGCCCCTCCTACAATGAGCAGTTCTTC	CASSPSGSPSYNEQFF
TRBD2	15	TRBJ2-7	TRBV9	NA	TGTGCCAGCAGCGTAGATCCGGGAGGGGGCTACGAGCAGTACTTC	CASSVDPGGGYEQYF
NA	14	TRBJ1-3	TRBV7-8	NA	TGTGCCAGCAGCTTAAGTATGGGGGCAAACACCATATATTTT	CASSLSMGANTIYF
NA	13	TRBJ1-6	TRBV27	NA	TGTGCCAGCAGTTTATCGCACAGGGAGGCCCTCCACTTT	CASSLSHREALHF
NA	13	TRBJ2-5	TRBV6-1	NA	TGTGCCAGCAGTGGCGGGACAGTGGAGACCCAGTACTTC	CASSGGTVETQYF
NA	14	TRBJ2-5	TRBV7-8	NA	TGTGCCAGCAGCTCCGGGCCTCAGAGGGAGACCCAGTACTTC	CASSSGPQRETQYF
NA	13	TRBJ2-6	TRBV27	NA	TGTGCCAGCAGTTTATCTGGGGCCAACGTCCTGACTTTC	CASSLSGANVLTF
TRBD1	15	TRBJ2-1	TRBV28	NA	TGTGCCAGCAGTTTGGGAGGGACAGGGGCCAATGAGCAGTTCTTC	CASSLGGTGANEQFF
TRBD1	14	TRBJ1-1	TRBV28	NA	TGTGCCAGCAGTCCGGGACAGGTGAACACTGAAGCTTTCTTT	CASSPGQVNTEAFF
TRBD1	14	TRBJ2-7	TRBV28	NA	TGTGCCAGCAGTTCTCCGGGACAGGGCTACGAGCAGTACTTC	CASSSPGQGYEQYF
NA	15	TRBJ2-6	TRBV6-1	NA	TGTGCCAGCAGTTTCCGGGACGCTGGGGCCAACGTCCTGACTTTC	CASSFRDAGANVLTF
TRBD1	14	TRBJ2-4	TRBV30	NA	TGTGCCTGGAGTGTACAGGGGCTTAGGAACATTCAGTACTTC	CAWSVQGLRNIQYF
NA	15	TRBJ1-5	TRBV5-1	NA	TGCGCCAGCAGCTTGGGTCAAGATAGCAATCAGCCCCAGCATTTT	CASSLGQDSNQPQHF
TRBD2	17	TRBJ2-5	TRBV27	NA	TGTGCCAGCAGTTTGGTCTCGGGGCGGGAGGGCCGTGAGACCCAGTACTTC	CASSLVSGREGRETQYF
NA	15	TRBJ1-1	TRBV6-5	NA	TGTGCCAGCAGTTACTCGGTAACGGGGGCGGGTGTCGCTTTCTTT	CASSYSVTGAGVAFF
NA	17	TRBJ1-2	TRBV7-2	NA	TGTGCCAGCAGCTTAATGCCGCCCGGCTCGTATTACTATGGCTACACCTTC	CASSLMPPGSYYYGYTF
NA	18	TRBJ2-1	TRBV4-1	NA	TGCGCCAGCAGCCAAGGAGCGGGTACACTGGATGCCTACAATGAGCAGTTCTTC	CASSQGAGTLDAYNEQFF
TRBD2	15	TRBJ2-5	TRBV10-2	NA	TGCGCCAGCCGGGAGGACCACTCGTACCAAGAGACCCAGTACTTC	CASREDHSYQETQYF
NA	17	TRBJ1-4	TRBV11-2	NA	TGTGCCAGCAGCTTAGATCACAGCATTCTCCCGAATGAAAAACTGTTTTTT	CASSLDHSILPNEKLFF
NA	13	TRBJ1-5	TRBV28	NA	TGTGCCAGCGTAGGCAGTACCAATCAGCCCCAGCATTTT	CASVGSTNQPQHF
NA	13	TRBJ1-2	TRBV5-6	NA	TGTGCCAGCAGCTTGGGGACGTACTATGGCTACACCTTC	CASSLGTYYGYTF
NA	15	TRBJ1-1	TRBV28	NA	TGTGCCAGCAGTTTCCTTAGCGAGCCGAACACTGAAGCTTTCTTT	CASSFLSEPNTEAFF
NA	16	TRBJ1-1	TRBV21-1	NA	TGTGCCAGCAGCAAAGTCCGGGGTGCGCAGAACACTGAAGCTTTCTTT	CASSKVRGAQNTEAFF
TRBD2	15	TRBJ2-5	TRBV7-3	NA	TGTGCCAGCAGCTTCGGACTAGCGGGATGGGAGACCCAGTACTTC	CASSFGLAGWETQYF
NA	16	TRBJ2-5	TRBV28	NA	TGTGCCAGCAGTACTGTCGGTTTCGGGGGTAGGGAGACCCAGTACTTC	CASSTVGFGGRETQYF
NA	14	TRBJ2-5	TRBV5-1	NA	TGCGCCAGCAGCCCAAAGGAGAGTAGGGAGACCCAGTACTTC	CASSPKESRETQYF
TRBD2	19	TRBJ2-3	TRBV11-2	NA	TGTGCCAGCAGCCCGGGACTAGCGGGGCCCCAATCTAGCACAGATACGCAGTATTTT	CASSPGLAGPQSSTDTQYF
NA	17	TRBJ1-1	TRBV19	NA	TGTGCCAGTAGTAATGTCGGCGTAGGGGGTATGAACACTGAAGCTTTCTTT	CASSNVGVGGMNTEAFF
TRBD2	16	TRBJ2-7	TRBV7-2	NA	TGTGCCAGCAGCCAACAGGGACTAGCGGGAGTCGGCGAGCAGTACTTC	CASSQQGLAGVGEQYF
NA	14	TRBJ1-5	TRBV27	few	TGTGCCAGCAGTTTGGGAAGGGGCAATCAGCCCCAGCATTTT	CASSLGRGNQPQHF
TRBD2	14	TRBJ2-1	TRBV19	NA	TGTGCCAGTAGGGATAGCGGGAGTCGGAATGAGCAGTTCTTC	CASRDSGSRNEQFF
NA	15	TRBJ2-2	TRBV13	NA	TGTGCCAGCCGACTTGGGCAGTCGAACACCGGGGAGCTGTTTTTT	CASRLGQSNTGELFF
NA	15	TRBJ1-5	TRBV4-1	few	TGCGCCAGCAGCCAAGAGAACAGGGACAATCAGCCCCAGCATTTT	CASSQENRDNQPQHF
NA	12	TRBJ2-5	TRBV7-8	once	TGTGCCAGCAGAGGGGCTGGGGAGACCCAGTACTTC	CASRGAGETQYF
TRBD2	16	TRBJ2-1	TRBV9	NA	TGTGCCAGCAGCGTAGTGGCGGGAGCTAACTACAATGAGCAGTTCTTC	CASSVVAGANYNEQFF